This T cell receptor (beta chain) was observed in a study of Ad26.COV2.S vaccination and SARS-CoV-2 variants. Turning to the study itself: This donor came from the COV1001 trial of Ad26.COV2.S.

The trim removed 4 bases at V and 3 bases at J, leaving 5 bases unmatched. The CDR3 runs to 14 residues. Looked up from germline, CDR1 is LNHNV and CDR2 is YYDKDF (reference sequence). Clones were sequenced by immunoSEQ multiplex PCR, and TCRdb holds only the in-frame ones, with some missing. The table includes about 350,000 clones, about 85% detected once. Treatment described: about 20 received Ad26.COV2.S at low or high dose, single or two shots; about 5 received placebo; per-sample allocation not given. It was on day 63 after the first vaccine or placebo injection that samples were taken. The sample consisted of peripheral blood, taken in a trial of Ad26.COV2.S vaccine versus placebo. The V gene is TRBV15, the J gene TRBJ2-7; 8 bases are shared with TRBD1. This receptor was identified in a person aged 18-65 years who received the Ad26.COV2.S COVID-19 vaccine or a placebo. CDR3 amino acids: CATSKGQGYYEQYF. The CDR3 nucleotides are TGTGCCACCAGCAAAGGACAGGGTTACTACGAGCAGTACTTC.